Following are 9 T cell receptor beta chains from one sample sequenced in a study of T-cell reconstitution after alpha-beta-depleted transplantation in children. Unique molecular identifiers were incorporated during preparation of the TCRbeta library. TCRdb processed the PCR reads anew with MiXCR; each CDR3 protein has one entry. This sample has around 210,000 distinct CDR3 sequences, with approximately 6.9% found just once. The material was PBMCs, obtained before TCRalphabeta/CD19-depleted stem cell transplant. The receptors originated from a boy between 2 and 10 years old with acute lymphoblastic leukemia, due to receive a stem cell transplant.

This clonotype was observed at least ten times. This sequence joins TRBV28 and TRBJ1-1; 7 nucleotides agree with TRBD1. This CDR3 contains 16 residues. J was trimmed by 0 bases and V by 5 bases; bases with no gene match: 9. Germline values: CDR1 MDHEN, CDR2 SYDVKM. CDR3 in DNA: TGTGCCAGCAGTACCACCTGGACAGGTGTGAACACTGAAGCTTTCTTT. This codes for CASSTTWTGVNTEAFF.

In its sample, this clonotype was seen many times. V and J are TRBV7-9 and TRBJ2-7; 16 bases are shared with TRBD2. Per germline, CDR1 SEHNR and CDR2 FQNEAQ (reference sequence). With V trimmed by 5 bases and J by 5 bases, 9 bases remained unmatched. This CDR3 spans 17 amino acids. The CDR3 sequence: CASSLTRGLAGGHEQYF. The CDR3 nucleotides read TGTGCCAGCAGCCTAACCAGGGGACTAGCGGGAGGGCACGAGCAGTACTTC.

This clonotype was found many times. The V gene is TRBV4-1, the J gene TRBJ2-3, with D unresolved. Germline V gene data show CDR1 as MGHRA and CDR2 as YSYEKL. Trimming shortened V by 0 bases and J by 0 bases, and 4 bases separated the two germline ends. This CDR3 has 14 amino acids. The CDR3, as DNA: TGCGCCAGCAGCCAAGAGCTTAGCACAGATACGCAGTATTTT. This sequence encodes CASSQELSTDTQYF.

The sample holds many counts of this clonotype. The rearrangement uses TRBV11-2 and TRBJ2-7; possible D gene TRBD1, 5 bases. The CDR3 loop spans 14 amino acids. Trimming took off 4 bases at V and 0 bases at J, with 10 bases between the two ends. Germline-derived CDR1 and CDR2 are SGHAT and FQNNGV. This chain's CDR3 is CASSSRQGSYEQYF. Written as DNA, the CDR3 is TGTGCCAGCAGCTCACGGCAGGGCTCCTACGAGCAGTACTTC.

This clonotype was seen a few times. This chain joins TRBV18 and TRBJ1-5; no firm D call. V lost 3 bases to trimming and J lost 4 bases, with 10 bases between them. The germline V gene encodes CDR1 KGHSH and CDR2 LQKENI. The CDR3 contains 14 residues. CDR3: CASSPRRTNQPQHF. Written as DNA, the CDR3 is TGTGCCAGCTCACCGAGGAGGACTAATCAGCCCCAGCATTTT.

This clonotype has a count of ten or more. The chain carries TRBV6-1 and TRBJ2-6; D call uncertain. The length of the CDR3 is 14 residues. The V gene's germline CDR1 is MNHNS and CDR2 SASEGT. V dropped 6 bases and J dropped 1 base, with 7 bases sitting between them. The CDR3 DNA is TGTGCCAGCAGGAAGGCTTCTGGGGCCAACGTCCTGACTTTC. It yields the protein CASRKASGANVLTF.

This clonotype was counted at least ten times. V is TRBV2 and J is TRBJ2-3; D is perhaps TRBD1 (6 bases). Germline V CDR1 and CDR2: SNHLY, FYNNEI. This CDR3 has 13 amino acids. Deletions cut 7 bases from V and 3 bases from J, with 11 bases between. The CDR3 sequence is CASKSGDTDTQYF. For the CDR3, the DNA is TGTGCCAGCAAGTCAGGGGATACAGATACGCAGTATTTT.

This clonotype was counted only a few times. The CDR3 is CASSVTAIYEQYF. The CDR3 region has the DNA TGTGCCAGCAGTGTGACGGCGATCTACGAGCAGTACTTC. This chain links TRBV6-2 or TRBV6-3 with TRBJ2-7; D not certain. This CDR3 contains 13 residues. Germline V lookup: CDR1 MNHEY, CDR2 SVGEGT. V lost 5 bases and J 3 bases, leaving 11 bases between the germline ends.

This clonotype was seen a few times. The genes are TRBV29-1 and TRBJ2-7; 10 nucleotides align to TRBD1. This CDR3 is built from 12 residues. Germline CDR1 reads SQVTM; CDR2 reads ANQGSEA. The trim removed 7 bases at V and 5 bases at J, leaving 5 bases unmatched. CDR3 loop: CSAVTGGNEQYF. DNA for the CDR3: TGCAGCGCCGTGACAGGGGGCAACGAGCAGTACTTC.